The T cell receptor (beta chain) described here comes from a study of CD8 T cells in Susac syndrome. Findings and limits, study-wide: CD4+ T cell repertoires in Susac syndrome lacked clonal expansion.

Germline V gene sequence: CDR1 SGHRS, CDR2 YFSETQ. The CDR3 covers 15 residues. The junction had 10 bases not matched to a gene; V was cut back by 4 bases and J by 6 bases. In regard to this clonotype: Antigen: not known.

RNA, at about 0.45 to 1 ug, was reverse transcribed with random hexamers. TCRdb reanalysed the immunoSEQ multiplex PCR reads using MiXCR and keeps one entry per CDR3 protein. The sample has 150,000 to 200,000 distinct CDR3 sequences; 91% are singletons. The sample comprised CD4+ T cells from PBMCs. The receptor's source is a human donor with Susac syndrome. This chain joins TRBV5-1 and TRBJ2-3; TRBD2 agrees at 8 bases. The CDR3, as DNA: TGCGCCAGCAGCGTCAGCGGGGGTATGGAGGATACGCAGTATTTT. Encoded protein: CASSVSGGMEDTQYF.